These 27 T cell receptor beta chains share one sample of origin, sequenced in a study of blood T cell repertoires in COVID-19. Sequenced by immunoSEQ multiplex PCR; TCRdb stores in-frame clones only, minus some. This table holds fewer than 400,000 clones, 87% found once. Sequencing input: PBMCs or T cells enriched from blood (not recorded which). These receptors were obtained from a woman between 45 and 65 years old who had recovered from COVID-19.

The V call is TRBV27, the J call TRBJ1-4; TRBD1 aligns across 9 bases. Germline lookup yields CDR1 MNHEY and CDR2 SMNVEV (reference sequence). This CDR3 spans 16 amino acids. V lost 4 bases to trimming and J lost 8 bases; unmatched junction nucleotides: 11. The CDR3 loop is CASSSDRGDLREKLFF. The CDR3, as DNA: TGTGCCAGCAGTTCAGACAGGGGGGACCTCCGGGAAAAACTGTTTTTT.

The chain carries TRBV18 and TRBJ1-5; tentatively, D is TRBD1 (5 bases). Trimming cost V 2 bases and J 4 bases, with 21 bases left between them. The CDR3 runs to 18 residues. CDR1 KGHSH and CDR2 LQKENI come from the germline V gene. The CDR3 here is CASSPFTRSQGLNQPQHF. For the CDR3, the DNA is TGTGCCAGCTCACCATTTACGAGAAGTCAGGGTTTGAATCAGCCCCAGCATTTT.

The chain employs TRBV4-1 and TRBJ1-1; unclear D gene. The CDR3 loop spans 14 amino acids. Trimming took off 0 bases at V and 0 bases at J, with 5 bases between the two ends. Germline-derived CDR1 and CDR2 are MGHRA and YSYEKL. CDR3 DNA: TGCGCCAGCAGCCAAGATGACATGAACACTGAAGCTTTCTTT. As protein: CASSQDDMNTEAFF.

Written as DNA, the CDR3 is TGTGCCGTCACTACGGGGGGCTTACATTCACCCCTCCACTTT. It yields the protein CAVTTGGLHSPLHF. The chain links TRBV6-6 to TRBJ1-6; D may be TRBD1 (6 bases). Germline V CDR1 and CDR2: MNHNY, SVGAGI (reference sequence). There are 14 residues in the CDR3. The V and J ends lost 11 bases and 8 bases respectively, with 19 bases between them.

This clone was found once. DNA for the CDR3: TGTGCCAGCAGGACAGGGATGTTCTACGAGCAGTACTTC. It yields the protein CASRTGMFYEQYF. The chain employs TRBV6-5 and TRBJ2-7; 7 bases align to TRBD1. Losses at the gene ends were 6 bases for V and 3 bases for J; bases not matched to a gene: 5. The germline gives CDR1 MNHEY, CDR2 SVGAGI. The CDR3 has 13 amino acids.

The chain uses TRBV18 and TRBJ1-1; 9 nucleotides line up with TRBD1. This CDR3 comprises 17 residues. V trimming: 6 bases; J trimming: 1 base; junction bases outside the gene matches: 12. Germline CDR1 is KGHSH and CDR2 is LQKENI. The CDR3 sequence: CASSFRPTGGQNTEAFF. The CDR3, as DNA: TGTGCCAGCTCTTTCAGGCCGACAGGGGGTCAGAACACTGAAGCTTTCTTT.

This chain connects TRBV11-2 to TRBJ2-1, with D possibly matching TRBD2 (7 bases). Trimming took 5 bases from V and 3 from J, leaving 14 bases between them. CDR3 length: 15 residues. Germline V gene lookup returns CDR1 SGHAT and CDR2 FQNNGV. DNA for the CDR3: TGTGCCAGCAGCCTTTGGGGGGGCAACTACAATGAGCAGTTCTTC. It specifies CASSLWGGNYNEQFF. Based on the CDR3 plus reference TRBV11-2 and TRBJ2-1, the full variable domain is EAGVAQSPRYKIIEKRQSVAFWCNPISGHATLYWYQQILGQGPKLLIQFQNNGVVDDSQLPKDRFSAERLKGVDSTLKIQPAKLEDSAVYLCASSLWGGNYNEQFFGPGTRLTVL.

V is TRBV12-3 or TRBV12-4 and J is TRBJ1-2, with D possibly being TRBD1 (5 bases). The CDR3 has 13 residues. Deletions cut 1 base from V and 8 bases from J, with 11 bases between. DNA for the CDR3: TGTGCCAGCAGTTTAGAAGGGGCGGGAGGCTACACCTTC. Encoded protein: CASSLEGAGGYTF.

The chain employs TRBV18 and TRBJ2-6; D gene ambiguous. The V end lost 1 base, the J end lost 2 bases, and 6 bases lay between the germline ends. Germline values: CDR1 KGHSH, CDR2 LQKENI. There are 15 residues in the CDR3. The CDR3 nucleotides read TGTGCCAGCTCACCACTAGCTGCTGGGGCCAACGTCCTGACTTTC. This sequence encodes CASSPLAAGANVLTF.

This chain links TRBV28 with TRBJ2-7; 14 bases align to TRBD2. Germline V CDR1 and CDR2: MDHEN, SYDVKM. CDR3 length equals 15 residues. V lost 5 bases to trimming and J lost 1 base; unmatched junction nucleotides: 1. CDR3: CASSGLAGGSYEQYF. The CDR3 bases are TGTGCCAGCAGTGGACTAGCGGGGGGTTCCTACGAGCAGTACTTC.

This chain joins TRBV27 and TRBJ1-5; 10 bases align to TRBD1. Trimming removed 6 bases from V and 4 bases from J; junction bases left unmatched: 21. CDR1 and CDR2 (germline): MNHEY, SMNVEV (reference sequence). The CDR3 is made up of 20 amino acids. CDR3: CASSRLARGQGSLRNQPQHF. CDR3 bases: TGTGCCAGCAGCCGACTCGCCCGGGGACAGGGGTCGCTGAGAAATCAGCCCCAGCATTTT.

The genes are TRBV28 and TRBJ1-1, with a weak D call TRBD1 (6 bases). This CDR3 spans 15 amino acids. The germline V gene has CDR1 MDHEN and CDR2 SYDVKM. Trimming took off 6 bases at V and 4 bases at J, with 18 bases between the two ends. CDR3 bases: TGTGCCAGCAGACCCAGACAGGCCGTAGGCACTGAAGCTTTCTTT. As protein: CASRPRQAVGTEAFF.

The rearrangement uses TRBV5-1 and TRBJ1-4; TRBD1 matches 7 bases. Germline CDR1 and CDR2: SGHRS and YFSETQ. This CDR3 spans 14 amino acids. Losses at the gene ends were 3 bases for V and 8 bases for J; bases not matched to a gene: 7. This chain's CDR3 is CASSSGTEKEKLFF. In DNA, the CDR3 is TGCGCCAGCAGCTCCGGGACAGAAAAGGAAAAACTGTTTTTT. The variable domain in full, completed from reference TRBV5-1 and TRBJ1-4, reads KAGVTQTPRYLIKTRGQQVTLSCSPISGHRSVSWYQQTPGQGLQFLFEYFSETQRNKGNFPGRFSGRQFSNSRSEMNVSTLELGDSALYLCASSSGTEKEKLFFGSGTQLSVL.

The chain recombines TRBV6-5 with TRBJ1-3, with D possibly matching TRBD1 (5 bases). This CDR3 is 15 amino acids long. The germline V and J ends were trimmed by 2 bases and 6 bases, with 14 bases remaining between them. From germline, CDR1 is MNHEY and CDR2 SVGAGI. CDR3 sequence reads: CASSYGGARKNTIYF. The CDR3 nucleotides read TGTGCCAGCAGTTACGGAGGGGCTCGTAAAAACACCATATATTTT.

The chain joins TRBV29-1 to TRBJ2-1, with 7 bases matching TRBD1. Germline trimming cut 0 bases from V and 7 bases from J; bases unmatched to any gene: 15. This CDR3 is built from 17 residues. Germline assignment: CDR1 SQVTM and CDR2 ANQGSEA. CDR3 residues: CSVEEVWGTALTNEQFF. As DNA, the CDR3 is TGCAGCGTTGAAGAAGTCTGGGGGACAGCTTTGACGAATGAGCAGTTCTTC.

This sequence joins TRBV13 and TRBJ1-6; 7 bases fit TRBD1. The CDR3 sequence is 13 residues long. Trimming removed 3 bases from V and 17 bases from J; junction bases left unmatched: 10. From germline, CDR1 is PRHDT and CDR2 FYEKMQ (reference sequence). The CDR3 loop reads CASSFGTGEAIHF. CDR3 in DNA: TGTGCCAGCAGCTTCGGCACAGGGGAGGCGATCCACTTT.

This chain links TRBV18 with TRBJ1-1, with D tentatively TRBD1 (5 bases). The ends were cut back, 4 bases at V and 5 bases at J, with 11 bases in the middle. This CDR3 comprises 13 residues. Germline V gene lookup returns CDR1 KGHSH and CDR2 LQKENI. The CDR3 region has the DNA TGTGCCAGCTCACTACAGGAGGGGACTGAAGCTTTCTTT. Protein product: CASSLQEGTEAFF. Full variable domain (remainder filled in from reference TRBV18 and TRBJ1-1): NAGVMQNPRHLVRRRGQEARLRCSPMKGHSHVYWYRQLPEEGLKFMVYLQKENIIDESGMPKERFSAEFPKEGPSILRIQQVVRGDSAAYFCASSLQEGTEAFFGQGTRLTVV.

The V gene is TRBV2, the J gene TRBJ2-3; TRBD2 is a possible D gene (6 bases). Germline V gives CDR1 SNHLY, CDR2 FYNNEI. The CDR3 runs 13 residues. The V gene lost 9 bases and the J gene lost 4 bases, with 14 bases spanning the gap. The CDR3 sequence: CASSWRGADTQYF. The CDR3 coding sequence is TGTGCCAGTTCATGGAGGGGCGCAGATACGCAGTATTTT.

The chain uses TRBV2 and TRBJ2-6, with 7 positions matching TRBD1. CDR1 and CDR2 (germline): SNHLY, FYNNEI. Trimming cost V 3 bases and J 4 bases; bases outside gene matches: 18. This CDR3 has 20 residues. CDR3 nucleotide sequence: TGTGCCAGCAGTGATGAAACTAGGGGGCGCAGGTCCTCCGGGGCCAACGTCCTGACTTTC. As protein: CASSDETRGRRSSGANVLTF.

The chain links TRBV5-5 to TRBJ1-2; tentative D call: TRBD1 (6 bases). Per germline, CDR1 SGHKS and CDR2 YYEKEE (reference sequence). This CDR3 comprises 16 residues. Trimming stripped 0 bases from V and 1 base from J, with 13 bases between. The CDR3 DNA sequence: TGTGCCAGCAGCTTGGAGGGCAGGGGATTTAACTATGGCTACACCTTC. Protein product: CASSLEGRGFNYGYTF.

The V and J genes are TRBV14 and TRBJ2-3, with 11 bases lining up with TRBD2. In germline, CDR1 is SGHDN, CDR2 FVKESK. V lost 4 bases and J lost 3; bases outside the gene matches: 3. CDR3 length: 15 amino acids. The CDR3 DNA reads TGTGCCAGCAGCCGGACTAGCGGGTTGACAGATACGCAGTATTTT. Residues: CASSRTSGLTDTQYF.

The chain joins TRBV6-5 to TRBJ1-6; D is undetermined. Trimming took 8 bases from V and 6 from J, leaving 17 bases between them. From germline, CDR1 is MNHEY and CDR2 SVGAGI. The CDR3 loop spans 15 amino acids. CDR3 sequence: CASWAGSYGNSPLHF. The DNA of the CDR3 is TGTGCCAGCTGGGCAGGTTCCTATGGTAATTCACCCCTCCACTTT.

For the CDR3, the DNA is TGTGCCAGCAGTGGTATGGAATTTCGAGGGGGTCGTAATTCACCCCTCCACTTT. The encoded protein is CASSGMEFRGGRNSPLHF. This rearrangement joins TRBV6-1 to TRBJ1-6, with D possibly matching TRBD1 (6 bases). Germline CDR1 MNHNS, CDR2 SASEGT. The CDR3 consists of 18 residues. Trimming stripped 4 bases from V and 6 bases from J, with 22 bases between.

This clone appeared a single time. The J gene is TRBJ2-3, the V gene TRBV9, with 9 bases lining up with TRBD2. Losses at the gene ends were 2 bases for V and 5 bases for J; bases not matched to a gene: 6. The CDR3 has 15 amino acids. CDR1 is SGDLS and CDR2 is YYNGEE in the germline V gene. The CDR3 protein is CASSVGGGAVDTQYF. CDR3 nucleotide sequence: TGTGCCAGCAGCGTTGGCGGGGGGGCCGTAGATACGCAGTATTTT.

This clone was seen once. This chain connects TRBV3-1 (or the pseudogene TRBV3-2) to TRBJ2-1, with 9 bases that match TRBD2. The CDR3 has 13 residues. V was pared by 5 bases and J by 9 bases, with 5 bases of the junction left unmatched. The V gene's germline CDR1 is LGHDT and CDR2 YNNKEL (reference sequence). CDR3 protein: CASSSRGGPEQFF. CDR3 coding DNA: TGTGCCAGCAGCTCGCGGGGGGGCCCTGAGCAGTTCTTC.

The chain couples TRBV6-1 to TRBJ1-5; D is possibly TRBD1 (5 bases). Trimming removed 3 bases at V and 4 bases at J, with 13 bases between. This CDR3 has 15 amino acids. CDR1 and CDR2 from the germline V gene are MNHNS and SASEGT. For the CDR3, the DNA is TGTGCCAGCAGTGAGGGAATTCGGGGGAATCAGCCCCAGCATTTT. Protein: CASSEGIRGNQPQHF.

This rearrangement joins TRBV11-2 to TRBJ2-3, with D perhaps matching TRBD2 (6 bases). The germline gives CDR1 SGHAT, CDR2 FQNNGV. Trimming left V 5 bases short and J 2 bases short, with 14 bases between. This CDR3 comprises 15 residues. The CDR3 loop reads CASSPWDSSTDTQYF. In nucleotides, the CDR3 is TGTGCCAGCAGCCCCTGGGACTCGTCCACAGATACGCAGTATTTT.